Following are 25 T cell receptor beta chains from one sample sequenced in a study of blood T cell repertoires in COVID-19. Generated by immunoSEQ multiplex PCR, the TCRdb table keeps only in-frame clones and is missing some. This sample yields more than 450,000 clones, of which 87% are seen a single time; 0.7% belongs to the top ten. The material sequenced was PBMCs or T cells enriched from blood (not recorded which). The receptors were sampled from a woman aged 18-29 years who had recovered from COVID-19.

The chain couples TRBV6-6 to TRBJ2-7, with TRBD2 matching 10 bases. CDR3 length equals 15 residues. The junction had 4 bases not matched to a gene; V was cut back by 5 bases and J by 0 bases. CDR1 and CDR2 (germline): MNHNY, SVGAGI (reference sequence). The CDR3 is CASSTLAGDSYEQYF. Written as DNA, the CDR3 is TGTGCCAGCAGTACCCTAGCGGGGGACTCCTACGAGCAGTACTTC.

V is TRBV6-6 and J is TRBJ1-1; D unresolved. V was pared by 8 bases and J by 5 bases, with 21 bases between. Per germline, CDR1 MNHNY and CDR2 SVGAGI (reference sequence). The CDR3 consists of 15 residues. CDR3 bases: TGTGCCAGCCTCCGGTCCCACCCCCCGGGGACTGAAGCTTTCTTT. Its translation is CASLRSHPPGTEAFF.

The rearrangement uses TRBV18 and TRBJ1-4; possible D gene TRBD1, 5 bases. The CDR3 extends over 13 amino acids. Germline V gene lookup returns CDR1 KGHSH and CDR2 LQKENI. The germline V and J ends were trimmed by 2 bases and 8 bases, with 9 bases remaining between them. CDR3 sequence reads: CASSPGALEKLFF. The DNA for the CDR3 is TGTGCCAGCTCACCAGGGGCTCTGGAAAAACTGTTTTTT.

The chain recombines TRBV5-1 with TRBJ2-6, with D possibly being TRBD1 (6 bases). Germline CDR1 is SGHRS and CDR2 is YFSETQ. This CDR3 contains 15 residues. V lost 4 bases and J lost 2, with 10 bases in between. CDR3 amino acids: CASSQQGTGANVLTF. CDR3 in DNA: TGCGCCAGCAGCCAACAGGGTACTGGGGCCAACGTCCTGACTTTC.

The rearrangement uses TRBV10-3 and TRBJ2-1; D gene ambiguous. The germline V gene encodes CDR1 ENHRY and CDR2 SYGVKD. This CDR3 comprises 15 residues. V was cut by 3 bases and J by 4 bases, with 13 bases left in between. CDR3 in DNA: TGTGCCATCAGTGAAACTATTGGATCTTACAATGAGCAGTTCTTC. As protein: CAISETIGSYNEQFF.

The gene calls are TRBV6-5 and TRBJ2-7, with TRBD1 matching over 10 bases. The CDR3 spans 15 residues. Germline CDR1 MNHEY, CDR2 SVGAGI. V gave up 8 bases and J gave up 3 bases; unmatched junction bases: 10. This CDR3 is CASRLGTGASYEQYF. The CDR3, as DNA: TGTGCCAGCCGACTAGGGACAGGGGCCAGCTACGAGCAGTACTTC.

This chain links TRBV4-1 with TRBJ2-2, with D tentatively TRBD2 (6 bases). Germline V gene lookup returns CDR1 MGHRA and CDR2 YSYEKL. Trimming removed 1 base from V and 6 bases from J, with 9 bases in between. There are 14 residues in the CDR3. The CDR3 loop reads CASSQVGGSGELFF. The DNA for the CDR3 is TGCGCCAGCAGCCAAGTCGGGGGATCCGGGGAGCTGTTTTTT.

This sequence joins TRBV6-5 and TRBJ1-2, with no clear D. Germline V gene lookup returns CDR1 MNHEY and CDR2 SVGAGI. Trimming took off 6 bases at V and 5 bases at J, with 16 bases between the two ends. The CDR3 extends over 14 amino acids. CDR3 sequence (DNA): TGTGCCAGCAGCTCGTCGGGTGTTAAGTATGGCTACACCTTC. Translating it yields CASSSSGVKYGYTF.

This chain uses TRBV12-3 or TRBV12-4 with TRBJ1-1; D is undetermined. Deletions cut 4 bases from V and 9 bases from J, with 12 bases between. The CDR3 is 12 amino acids. CDR3 region: CASSYGALKAFF. The CDR3 region has the DNA TGTGCCAGCAGTTACGGTGCCCTCAAAGCTTTCTTT.

The chain joins TRBV6-5 to TRBJ2-1; the D gene is possibly TRBD1 (6 bases). The CDR3 length is 14 residues. Germline CDR1 is MNHEY and CDR2 is SVGAGI. V lost 7 bases and J lost 6, with 16 bases in between. The CDR3 sequence is CASKNRVGTNEQFF. CDR3 nucleotides: TGTGCCAGCAAGAACAGGGTTGGAACCAATGAGCAGTTCTTC.

The V and J genes are TRBV11-2 and TRBJ2-5; TRBD2 aligns across 7 bases. CDR3 length: 16 amino acids. From germline, CDR1 is SGHAT and CDR2 FQNNGV. Trimming cost V 4 bases and J 0 bases; bases outside gene matches: 8. The DNA of the CDR3 is TGTGCCAGCAGCTCCTGGGGGGGGACGTACCAAGAGACCCAGTACTTC. This encodes CASSSWGGTYQETQYF. Full variable domain (rest looked up from reference TRBV11-2 and TRBJ2-5): EAGVAQSPRYKIIEKRQSVAFWCNPISGHATLYWYQQILGQGPKLLIQFQNNGVVDDSQLPKDRFSAERLKGVDSTLKIQPAKLEDSAVYLCASSSWGGTYQETQYFGPGTRLLVL.

In its sample, this clone was seen once. The chain carries TRBV21-1 and TRBJ1-5. TRBV21-1 is a pseudogene locus. The CDR3 length is 12 residues. DNA of the CDR3: TGTGCCAGCAGCAAAGGAGGGCCTCGCCAGCATTTT. It is translated as CASSKGGPRQHF.

The V gene is TRBV4-2, the J gene TRBJ1-4; TRBD1 aligns across 10 bases. The CDR3 spans 15 residues. Per the germline V gene, CDR1 is LGHNA and CDR2 is YNFKEQ. Unmatched junction bases numbered 6, after V lost 5 bases and J lost 6 bases. CDR3 bases: TGTGCCAGCAGCACCGACGGGACAGGGGATGAAAAACTGTTTTTT. Translated: CASSTDGTGDEKLFF.

The rearrangement links TRBV5-5 to TRBJ1-5, with 11 bases lining up with TRBD1. J gave up 7 bases and V 4 bases, and 16 bases lay outside the gene matches. Germline V gives CDR1 SGHKS, CDR2 YYEKEE (reference sequence). CDR3 length: 18 amino acids. The CDR3 DNA follows: TGTGCCAGCAGCGAAAAAATTAGGACAGGGGGCATCAGCCAGCCCCAGCATTTT. Residues: CASSEKIRTGGISQPQHF.

The rearrangement uses TRBV19 and TRBJ1-6; D may be TRBD1 (5 bases). Germline values: CDR1 LNHDA, CDR2 SQIVND (reference sequence). Trimming pared 6 bases from V and 6 bases from J, leaving 9 bases between. This CDR3 contains 13 residues. Here the CDR3 DNA reads TGTGCCAGTAGCTCGGGACTTAATTCACCCCTCCACTTT. Amino acid sequence: CASSSGLNSPLHF. Full variable domain (rest looked up from reference TRBV19 and TRBJ1-6): DGGITQSPKYLFRKEGQNVTLSCEQNLNHDAMYWYRQDPGQGLRLIYYSQIVNDFQKGDIAEGYSVSREKKESFPLTVTSAQKNPTAFYLCASSSGLNSPLHFGNGTRLTVT.

The V and J genes are TRBV2 and TRBJ1-6; D possibly corresponds to TRBD1 (5 bases). The ends were cut back, 2 bases at V and 11 bases at J, with 10 bases in the middle. The CDR3 runs 13 residues. Germline CDR1 reads SNHLY; CDR2 reads FYNNEI. The CDR3 sequence is CASSEIRGAPLHF. CDR3 in DNA: TGTGCCAGCAGTGAAATAAGGGGTGCACCCCTCCACTTT.

This clone came up many times. J is TRBJ2-7 and V is TRBV3-1 (or the pseudogene TRBV3-2); the match to TRBD2 covers 11 bases. Germline CDR1 is LGHDT and CDR2 is YNNKEL (reference sequence). V shed 4 bases and J 8 bases; nucleotides not matched to a gene: 13. The CDR3 has 16 residues. The CDR3 nucleotides read TGTGCCAGCAGCCCACAGGGGACTAGCGGCCCCTTCCAGCAGTACTTC. This encodes CASSPQGTSGPFQQYF.

In this sample, this clone turned up once. The same CDR3 is also encoded by other DNA sequences in this sample. The chain combines TRBV3-1 (or the pseudogene TRBV3-2) with TRBJ1-2, with 9 bases fitting TRBD1. V was pared by 3 bases and J by 2 bases, with 4 bases of the junction left unmatched. Germline V gene sequence: CDR1 LGHDT, CDR2 YNNKEL (reference sequence). The length of the CDR3 is 15 residues. The CDR3 coding sequence is TGTGCCAGCAGCCAGCCCGGGACAGGGAACTATGGCTACACCTTC. Its protein is CASSQPGTGNYGYTF.

This chain uses TRBV5-1 with TRBJ1-2; the match to TRBD1 covers 9 bases. Germline V lookup: CDR1 SGHRS, CDR2 YFSETQ. The ends lost 0 bases at V and 2 bases at J; junction bases unmatched: 5. The CDR3 spans 16 residues. In DNA, the CDR3 is TGCGCCAGCAGCTTGGATGCCGGACAGGGGAACTATGGCTACACCTTC. Its protein is CASSLDAGQGNYGYTF. Full variable domain (outside the CDR3, taken from reference TRBV5-1 and TRBJ1-2): KAGVTQTPRYLIKTRGQQVTLSCSPISGHRSVSWYQQTPGQGLQFLFEYFSETQRNKGNFPGRFSGRQFSNSRSEMNVSTLELGDSALYLCASSLDAGQGNYGYTFGSGTRLTVV.

The chain has TRBV5-1 and TRBJ1-2; TRBD1 matches 7 bases. The CDR3 totals 16 residues. Germline V gene sequence: CDR1 SGHRS, CDR2 YFSETQ. Trimming at V came to 7 bases and at J to 7 bases, leaving 19 bases not matched to a gene. CDR3 nucleotide sequence: TGCGCCAGCCGAAGACCTGAACAGGGGCCGCTTGCTGGCTACACCTTC. The encoded protein is CASRRPEQGPLAGYTF.

This clone has only a few counts. Other DNA sequences within the sample encode an identical CDR3. This chain joins TRBV19 and TRBJ2-3, with 9 positions matching TRBD1. This CDR3 contains 15 residues. Germline loops: CDR1 LNHDA, CDR2 SQIVND (reference sequence). V gave up 6 bases and J gave up 1 base; unmatched junction bases: 5. The CDR3: CASSPRDRGTDTQYF. The DNA for the CDR3 is TGTGCCAGTAGCCCCCGGGACAGGGGCACAGATACGCAGTATTTT.

This chain joins TRBV28 and TRBJ1-2, with D possibly being TRBD1 (5 bases). CDR1 and CDR2 (germline): MDHEN, SYDVKM. This CDR3 is built from 15 residues. Trimming stripped 4 bases from V and 5 bases from J, with 17 bases between. The CDR3 DNA reads as TGTGCCAGCAGTTCCCCGGAGTATGGGGCTTATGGCTACACCTTC. Residues: CASSSPEYGAYGYTF.

The V and J genes are TRBV7-8 and TRBJ2-7, with 11 bases matching TRBD2. Germline CDR1 and CDR2: SGHVS and FQNEAQ. V gave up 3 bases and J gave up 3 bases; unmatched junction bases: 7. The CDR3 length is 16 residues. The CDR3 sequence is CASSFPSGGFYYEQYF. The CDR3 coding sequence is TGTGCCAGCAGCTTCCCTAGCGGGGGGTTTTACTACGAGCAGTACTTC.

The chain uses TRBV2 and TRBJ2-5; 9 bases are a match to TRBD1. The CDR3 spans 15 residues. V lost 3 bases to trimming and J lost 5 bases; unmatched junction nucleotides: 7. The germline V gene has CDR1 SNHLY and CDR2 FYNNEI. CDR3 nucleotides: TGTGCCAGCAGTGAGCAAGTAGGACAGGGGGAGACCCAGTACTTC. Translation: CASSEQVGQGETQYF.

This chain connects TRBV18 to TRBJ1-5; D is unresolved. This CDR3 has 13 amino acids. Trimming removed 3 bases at V and 6 bases at J, with 9 bases between. CDR1 is KGHSH, CDR2 LQKENI, per germline. The DNA of the CDR3 is TGTGCCAGCTCACCCGGAGATAGTCAGCCCCAGCATTTT. It yields the protein CASSPGDSQPQHF.